This TCR beta chain emerged from a study of beta chain features in type 1 diabetes. General study points: Whether HLA type affects TCRB rearrangement stayed undetermined in the present work. Sequencing of cDNA might inflate the share of cells that strongly express TCR.

After removal of 5 bases from V and 0 bases from J, the junction contained 1 base not matched to a gene. CDR3 length: 13 residues. CDR1 and CDR2 (germline): MNHNY, SVGAGI (reference sequence). About this clone itself: Its antigen is still unknown.

The investigators reverse transcribed all of the isolated RNA, so they sequenced expressed TCRB transcripts. Clones were read by immunoSEQ multiplex PCR, and TCRdb kept only the in-frame ones, dropping some. The sample yields approximately 120,000 clones, 30% to 40% seen once. The origin of this receptor is a woman under 30 in good health. The genes are TRBV6-6 and TRBJ2-7, with 7 bases fitting TRBD1. The material sequenced was stem cell memory CD4+ T cells from blood. CDR3 amino acids: CASSRQGSYEQYF. CDR3 in DNA: TGTGCCAGCAGTCGACAGGGCTCCTACGAGCAGTACTTC.